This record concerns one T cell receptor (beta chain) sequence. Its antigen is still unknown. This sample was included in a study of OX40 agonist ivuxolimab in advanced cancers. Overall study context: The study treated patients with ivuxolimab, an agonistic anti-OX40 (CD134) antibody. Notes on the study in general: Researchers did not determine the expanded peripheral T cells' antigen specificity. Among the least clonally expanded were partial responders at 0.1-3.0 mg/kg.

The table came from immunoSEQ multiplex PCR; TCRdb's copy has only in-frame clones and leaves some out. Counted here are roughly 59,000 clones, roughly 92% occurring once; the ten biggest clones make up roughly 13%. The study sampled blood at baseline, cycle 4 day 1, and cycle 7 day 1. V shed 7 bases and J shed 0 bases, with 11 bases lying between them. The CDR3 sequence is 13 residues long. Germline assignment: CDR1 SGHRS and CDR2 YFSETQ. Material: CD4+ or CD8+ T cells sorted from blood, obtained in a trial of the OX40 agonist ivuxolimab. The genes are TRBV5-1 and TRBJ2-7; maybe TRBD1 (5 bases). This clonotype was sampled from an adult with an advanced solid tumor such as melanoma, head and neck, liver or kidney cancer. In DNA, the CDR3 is TGCGCCAGCCGCGGAGACAGCTCCTACGAGCAGTACTTC. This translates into CASRGDSSYEQYF.